The source of this TCR beta chain is a study of T cells in localized non-small cell lung cancer. Study findings and constraints: Appearance in adjacent lung was seen for a median 57 of the top 100 tumor clones. Greater T cell density in blood accompanied longer overall survival.

Notes on this clone: What it binds is not known.

Unmatched junction bases numbered 7, after V lost 6 bases and J lost 6 bases. This CDR3 has 14 amino acids. Germline CDR1 is SNHLY and CDR2 is FYNNEI. Sequencing used immunoSEQ multiplex PCR; TCRdb keeps in-frame clones, though not all of them. The sample has more than 30,000 clones, roughly 90% seen once. This TCR came from a woman between 40 and 69 years old with stage III lung adenocarcinoma. The material sequenced was peripheral blood mononuclear cells, taken before any cancer treatment. This chain uses TRBV2 with TRBJ1-5; 8 positions match TRBD1. The CDR3 DNA reads as TGTGCCAGCAGGGACAGGGTGGTTGGTCAGCCCCAGCATTTT. Translating it yields CASRDRVVGQPQHF.